The 32 T cell receptor beta chains below come from one sample, sequenced in a study of cytomegalovirus exposure and HLA in healthy donors. 60 Vbeta and 13 Jbeta primers were used in PCR. Assay: immunoSEQ multiplex PCR; the TCRdb copy retains only in-frame clones and omits some. The table shows around 97,000 clones, with less than 10% occurring only once. Sequenced: PBMCs. The receptors come from a man between 45 and 60 years old in good health and CMV-seropositive.

The chain employs TRBV5-4 and TRBJ2-1, with TRBD2 matching over 16 bases. CDR1 is SGHNT, CDR2 YYREEE, per germline (reference sequence). The V and J ends lost 4 bases and 4 bases, in that order; junction bases with no gene match: 11. The CDR3 spans 19 residues. The CDR3 DNA is TGTGCCAGCAGCCCCCCCGGGACTAGCGGGAGGGCCGGGTACAATGAGCAGTTCTTC. Translating it yields CASSPPGTSGRAGYNEQFF.

In this sample, this clone turned up a few times. The CDR3 loop reads CASSLNPSGGGYGYTF. Written as DNA, the CDR3 is TGTGCCAGCAGTTTAAATCCGTCAGGGGGCGGATATGGCTACACCTTC. The V gene is TRBV27, the J gene TRBJ1-2; 8 positions match TRBD1. Germline loops: CDR1 MNHEY, CDR2 SMNVEV (reference sequence). The V segment lost 2 bases and the J segment 5 bases; nucleotides outside the gene matches: 10. The CDR3 runs to 16 residues.

In its sample, this clone was seen many times. The chain couples TRBV19 to TRBJ2-1, with 13 positions matching TRBD2. The CDR3 length is 14 residues. Trimming took 5 bases from V and 15 from J; bases not matched to a gene: 10. Germline V gene data show CDR1 as LNHDA and CDR2 as SQIVND (reference sequence). CDR3 in amino acids: CASSPPGLAGFRFF. In DNA form, the CDR3 reads TGTGCCAGTAGTCCCCCGGGACTAGCGGGATTTCGGTTCTTC.

This clone appeared a few times. This chain links TRBV4-3 with TRBJ2-7, with D possibly matching TRBD2 (6 bases). The germline V and J ends were trimmed by 4 bases and 3 bases, with 16 bases remaining between them. Germline V gives CDR1 LGHNA, CDR2 YSLEER. CDR3 size: 15 residues. DNA for the CDR3: TGCGCCAGCAGCCTCGACGGGGGTAGCGGCTACGAGCAGTACTTC. This translates into CASSLDGGSGYEQYF.

This rearrangement joins TRBV6-6 to TRBJ2-3, with D perhaps matching TRBD1 (6 bases). V lost 2 bases, J lost 4 bases, and 13 bases lay in between. The CDR3 consists of 15 residues. The germline CDR1 and CDR2 sequences are MNHNY and SVGAGI (reference sequence). The CDR3 is CASSYGGQLADTQYF. In DNA form, the CDR3 reads TGTGCCAGCAGTTACGGGGGCCAGTTGGCAGATACGCAGTATTTT.

V usage is TRBV5-6 and J usage is TRBJ1-5; a possible D gene is TRBD1 (6 bases). This CDR3 region has 16 residues. Trimming pared 0 bases from V and 3 bases from J, leaving 13 bases between. CDR1 and CDR2 from the germline V gene are SGHDT and YYEEEE. CDR3 sequence (DNA): TGTGCCAGCAGCTTGGGTGCTTGGGACATCAATCAGCCCCAGCATTTT. Its protein is CASSLGAWDINQPQHF.

The V gene is TRBV28, the J gene TRBJ1-4; the D is unclear. The CDR3 extends over 14 amino acids. Germline values: CDR1 MDHEN, CDR2 SYDVKM. The V end was cut by 6 bases, the J end by 7 bases, with 15 bases between. In DNA, the CDR3 is TGTGCCAGCAGCCGACCTTCCCGCGGTGAAAAACTGTTTTTT. Translating it yields CASSRPSRGEKLFF.

This clone was counted only a few times. The genes are TRBV18 and TRBJ2-1, with TRBD2 identical over 14 bases. Trimming removed 8 bases from V and 8 bases from J; junction bases left unmatched: 5. The CDR3 length is 14 residues. Germline CDR1 is KGHSH and CDR2 is LQKENI. The CDR3 bases are TGTGCCAGCATGGGACTAGCGGGAGTCGATGAGCAGTTCTTC. This sequence encodes CASMGLAGVDEQFF.

This clone occurred a few times. The V gene is TRBV19, the J gene TRBJ2-7, with D perhaps matching TRBD2 (5 bases). The CDR3 runs to 14 residues. Germline CDR1 LNHDA, CDR2 SQIVND (reference sequence). Trimming took off 4 bases at V and 3 bases at J, with 13 bases between the two ends. CDR3 in DNA: TGTGCCAGTAGTAAGGAGGAGGCTGGCTACGAGCAGTACTTC. Translating it yields CASSKEEAGYEQYF.

This clone was observed a few times. This chain uses TRBV14 with TRBJ1-4; 8 bases align to TRBD1. CDR3 length: 15 amino acids. V shed 4 bases, J shed 7 bases, and the junction held 8 bases outside the gene matches. CDR1 SGHDN and CDR2 FVKESK come from the germline V gene. The CDR3 loop is CASSLSGGASEKLFF. DNA for the CDR3: TGTGCCAGCAGCCTATCAGGGGGCGCAAGTGAAAAACTGTTTTTT.

This chain connects TRBV29-1 to TRBJ1-1; D is uncertain. From germline, CDR1 is SQVTM and CDR2 ANQGSEA. Trimming shortened V by 3 bases and J by 3 bases, and 8 bases separated the two germline ends. The CDR3 consists of 12 residues. CDR3 in amino acids: CSVDPGDTEAFF. The CDR3 DNA is TGCAGCGTTGATCCCGGGGACACTGAAGCTTTCTTT.

This clone has more than one count but fewer than ten. The rearrangement uses TRBV6-6 and TRBJ2-7, with a weak D call TRBD1 (5 bases). CDR1 is MNHNY, CDR2 SVGAGI, per germline (reference sequence). This CDR3 spans 15 amino acids. The V end lost 6 bases, the J end lost 3 bases, and 18 bases lay between the germline ends. CDR3 loop: CASSQGPARVYEQYF. DNA of the CDR3: TGTGCCAGCAGCCAGGGCCCGGCCAGGGTCTACGAGCAGTACTTC.

V usage is TRBV10-3 and J usage is TRBJ1-5; weak D call: TRBD1 (5 bases). Germline V gene sequence: CDR1 ENHRY, CDR2 SYGVKD. This CDR3 spans 15 amino acids. The V end lost 3 bases, the J end lost 5 bases, and 14 bases lay between the germline ends. The CDR3 reads CAISDPTGVDQPQHF. The CDR3 DNA sequence: TGTGCCATCAGTGACCCCACAGGCGTCGATCAGCCCCAGCATTTT.

This clone was seen a handful of times. J is TRBJ2-3 and V is TRBV7-2; tentative D call: TRBD2 (6 bases). V shed 1 base and J shed 1 base, with 12 bases lying between them. Germline lookup yields CDR1 SGHTA and CDR2 FQGNSA. The CDR3 contains 16 residues. DNA for the CDR3: TGTGCCAGCAGCTTAGAGGTTGGCGGGGGCACAGATACGCAGTATTTT. It yields the protein CASSLEVGGGTDTQYF. The whole variable domain, filled in from reference TRBV7-2 and TRBJ2-3, reads GAGVSQSPSNKVTEKGKDVELRCDPISGHTALYWYRQSLGQGLEFLIYFQGNSAPDKSGLPSDRFSAERTGGSVSTLTIQRTQQEDSAVYLCASSLEVGGGTDTQYFGPGTRLTVL.

This clone was recorded a few times. This chain links TRBV6-6 with TRBJ2-3; no clear D. Germline V gene lookup returns CDR1 MNHNY and CDR2 SVGAGI (reference sequence). CDR3 length: 16 amino acids. Trimming removed 0 bases from V and 3 bases from J, with 13 bases in between. CDR3 nucleotides: TGTGCCAGCAGTTACTCTGTACCCCAGTGGACAGATACGCAGTATTTT. It encodes CASSYSVPQWTDTQYF.

The gene calls are TRBV7-2 and TRBJ1-6; 7 nucleotides agree with TRBD1. Trimming at V came to 4 bases and at J to 4 bases, leaving 4 bases not matched to a gene. The CDR3 totals 15 residues. CDR1 is SGHTA, CDR2 FQGNSA, per germline. The CDR3 region has the DNA TGTGCCAGCAGCTCAAAACAGGGGTATAATTCACCCCTCCACTTT. Its translation is CASSSKQGYNSPLHF.

The gene calls are TRBV29-1 and TRBJ2-7; 8 bases map to TRBD1. The CDR3 has 13 amino acids. Germline CDR1 and CDR2: SQVTM and ANQGSEA. The ends lost 4 bases at V and 2 bases at J; junction bases unmatched: 4. In DNA, the CDR3 is TGCAGCGTTGGACAGGGGAACGCCTACGAGCAGTACTTC. This encodes CSVGQGNAYEQYF.

This clone was counted a single time. The chain recombines TRBV9 with TRBJ2-1; TRBD2 might be the D (7 bases). Germline V gene data show CDR1 as SGDLS and CDR2 as YYNGEE. This CDR3 comprises 13 residues. With 4 bases removed from V and 10 bases from J, the gap between germline ends came to 15 bases. Here the CDR3 reads CASSTRGGVEQFF. The DNA of the CDR3 is TGTGCCAGCAGCACCCGAGGGGGGGTAGAGCAGTTCTTC.

V gene TRBV14 combines with J gene TRBJ2-3; D is unclear. This CDR3 is built from 12 residues. The germline V gene has CDR1 SGHDN and CDR2 FVKESK. Trimming shortened V by 4 bases and J by 2 bases, and 4 bases separated the two germline ends. CDR3 amino acids: CASSLYTDTQYF. CDR3 bases: TGTGCCAGCAGCCTTTACACAGATACGCAGTATTTT.

The chain recombines TRBV5-1 with TRBJ2-7; 7 nucleotides align to TRBD1. This CDR3 region has 15 residues. V gave up 2 bases and J gave up 2 bases; unmatched junction bases: 7. Germline CDR1 reads SGHRS; CDR2 reads YFSETQ. The CDR3 loop is CASSFEGAGPYEQYF. CDR3 nucleotide sequence: TGCGCCAGCAGCTTCGAGGGGGCGGGTCCCTACGAGCAGTACTTC.

The rearrangement links TRBV2 to TRBJ1-6; TRBD1 matches 9 bases. The CDR3 is 15 residues long. Germline V gene lookup returns CDR1 SNHLY and CDR2 FYNNEI. J lost 6 bases, V lost 4 bases, and 4 bases had no gene match. The CDR3 protein is CASSARTGVNSPLHF. As DNA, the CDR3 is TGTGCCAGCAGTGCCCGGACAGGGGTTAATTCACCCCTCCACTTT.

This clone was found a few times. The CDR3 reads CASSLTGQGFKTGELFF. CDR3 nucleotide sequence: TGTGCCAGCAGTTTGACGGGACAGGGCTTTAAGACCGGGGAGCTGTTTTTT. This rearrangement joins TRBV28 to TRBJ2-2; 9 positions agree with TRBD1. The CDR3 consists of 17 residues. Germline assignment: CDR1 MDHEN and CDR2 SYDVKM. Trimming took 3 bases from V and 5 from J; bases not matched to a gene: 10.

The chain employs TRBV27 and TRBJ1-3; TRBD1 is a possible D gene (6 bases). Germline V lookup: CDR1 MNHEY, CDR2 SMNVEV (reference sequence). The CDR3 spans 15 residues. The V and J ends lost 5 bases and 2 bases respectively, with 13 bases between them. This CDR3 is CASSRGGGAGNTIYF. The CDR3 bases are TGTGCCAGCAGTAGGGGGGGAGGGGCTGGAAACACCATATATTTT.

The V gene is TRBV7-2, the J gene TRBJ2-3; 8 bases map to TRBD2. This CDR3 spans 15 amino acids. The J segment lost 0 bases and the V segment lost 5 bases, leaving 4 bases of the junction unmatched. The germline CDR1 and CDR2 sequences are SGHTA and FQGNSA. The CDR3 loop reads CASSPVAGSTDTQYF. For the CDR3, the DNA is TGTGCCAGCAGCCCGGTAGCGGGGAGCACAGATACGCAGTATTTT.

The rearrangement joins TRBV12-5 to TRBJ2-1; TRBD2 matches 8 bases. Per the germline V gene, CDR1 is LGHNT and CDR2 is FRNRAP. The CDR3 runs to 14 residues. The V segment lost 3 bases and the J segment 10 bases; nucleotides outside the gene matches: 8. The CDR3 is CASGFLTGGGEQFF. The CDR3 DNA reads as TGTGCTAGTGGTTTCCTCACCGGGGGGGGAGAGCAGTTCTTC.

This clone was counted a few times. The rearrangement uses TRBV19 and TRBJ2-1; D gene unclear. CDR3 length equals 14 residues. CDR1 LNHDA and CDR2 SQIVND come from the germline V gene (reference sequence). The germline V and J ends were trimmed by 4 bases and 13 bases, with 20 bases remaining between them. As DNA, the CDR3 is TGTGCCAGTAGTACCGTTACACTCGGAACTATACAGTTCTTC. It is translated as CASSTVTLGTIQFF. The full variable domain, in which reference TRBV19 and TRBJ2-1 provide the parts outside the CDR3, is DGGITQSPKYLFRKEGQNVTLSCEQNLNHDAMYWYRQDPGQGLRLIYYSQIVNDFQKGDIAEGYSVSREKKESFPLTVTSAQKNPTAFYLCASSTVTLGTIQFFGPGTRLTVL.

This clone has ten or more counts. The CDR3 sequence: CASSFRGMNTEAFF. CDR3 nucleotide sequence: TGTGCCAGCAGCTTCAGGGGGATGAACACTGAAGCTTTCTTT. This sequence joins TRBV5-6 and TRBJ1-1, with TRBD1 identical over 7 bases. V gave up 2 bases and J gave up 0 bases; unmatched junction bases: 1. The CDR3 contains 14 residues. Germline values: CDR1 SGHDT, CDR2 YYEEEE.

V gene TRBV5-6 combines with J gene TRBJ2-5; D uncertain. Germline CDR1 reads SGHDT; CDR2 reads YYEEEE. V shed 6 bases and J shed 1 base, with 10 bases lying between them. This CDR3 is built from 13 residues. CDR3 DNA: TGTGCCAGCAAGGCGGCTACCCAAGAGACCCAGTACTTC. Protein: CASKAATQETQYF.

This clone was seen a handful of times. The chain couples TRBV5-1 to TRBJ1-2, with D possibly being TRBD1 (5 bases). CDR3 length: 15 residues. V lost 0 bases to trimming and J lost 3 bases, with 12 bases between them. Per the germline V gene, CDR1 is SGHRS and CDR2 is YFSETQ. The CDR3 sequence: CASSLGVGRDYGYTF. The DNA of the CDR3 is TGCGCCAGCAGCTTGGGCGTGGGGCGCGACTATGGCTACACCTTC. The entire variable domain, with the rest obtained from reference TRBV5-1 and TRBJ1-2, is as follows: KAGVTQTPRYLIKTRGQQVTLSCSPISGHRSVSWYQQTPGQGLQFLFEYFSETQRNKGNFPGRFSGRQFSNSRSEMNVSTLELGDSALYLCASSLGVGRDYGYTFGSGTRLTVV.

This clone has only a few counts. V is TRBV27 and J is TRBJ2-5, with D maybe TRBD2 (5 bases). CDR3 length: 13 amino acids. V was cut by 2 bases and J by 2 bases, with 6 bases left in between. CDR1 is MNHEY, CDR2 SMNVEV, per germline (reference sequence). The CDR3 sequence: CASSLRGQETQYF. CDR3 nucleotides: TGTGCCAGCAGTTTAAGAGGGCAAGAGACCCAGTACTTC.

V usage is TRBV29-1 and J usage is TRBJ2-7, with 7 positions matching TRBD2. The CDR3 is made up of 12 amino acids. Germline lookup yields CDR1 SQVTM and CDR2 ANQGSEA. The CDR3 is CCGGDSSYEQYF. The CDR3 DNA follows: TGCTGCGGGGGAGACTCCTCCTACGAGCAGTACTTC.

The chain combines TRBV28 with TRBJ2-7; D perhaps matches TRBD1 (6 bases). In germline, CDR1 is MDHEN, CDR2 SYDVKM. The CDR3 is 15 amino acids. Between the trimmed V and J ends, which lost 4 bases and 3 bases, there was a span of 16 bases. The CDR3 loop reads CASSSRDNPFYEQYF. As DNA, the CDR3 is TGTGCCAGCAGTTCGAGGGACAACCCTTTCTACGAGCAGTACTTC.